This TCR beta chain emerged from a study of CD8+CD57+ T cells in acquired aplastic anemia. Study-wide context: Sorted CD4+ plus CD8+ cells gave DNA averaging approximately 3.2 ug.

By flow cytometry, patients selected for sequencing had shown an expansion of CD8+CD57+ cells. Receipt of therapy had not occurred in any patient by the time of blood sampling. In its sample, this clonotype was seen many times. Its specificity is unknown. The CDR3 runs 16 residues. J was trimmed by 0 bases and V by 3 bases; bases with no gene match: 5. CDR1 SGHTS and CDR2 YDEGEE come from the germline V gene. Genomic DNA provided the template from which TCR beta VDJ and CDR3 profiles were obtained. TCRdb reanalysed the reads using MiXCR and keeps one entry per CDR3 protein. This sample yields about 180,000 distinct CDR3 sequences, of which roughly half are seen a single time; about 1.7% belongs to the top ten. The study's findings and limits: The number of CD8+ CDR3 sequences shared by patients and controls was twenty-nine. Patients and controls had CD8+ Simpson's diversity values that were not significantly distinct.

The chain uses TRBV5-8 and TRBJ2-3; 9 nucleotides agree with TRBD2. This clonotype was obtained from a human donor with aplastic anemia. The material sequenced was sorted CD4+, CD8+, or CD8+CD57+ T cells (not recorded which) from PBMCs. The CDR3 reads CASSSGAGGSTDTQYF. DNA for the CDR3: TGTGCCAGCAGCTCGGGAGCGGGGGGAAGCACAGATACGCAGTATTTT.